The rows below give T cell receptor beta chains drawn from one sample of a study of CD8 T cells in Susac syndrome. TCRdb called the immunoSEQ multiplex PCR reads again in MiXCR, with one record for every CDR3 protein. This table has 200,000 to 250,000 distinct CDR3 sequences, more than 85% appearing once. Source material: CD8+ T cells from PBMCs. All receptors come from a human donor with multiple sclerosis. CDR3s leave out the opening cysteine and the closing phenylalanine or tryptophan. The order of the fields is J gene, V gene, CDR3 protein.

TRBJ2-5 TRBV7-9 ASSSLRTGRNQETQY
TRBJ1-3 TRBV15 ATSISGNSGNTIY
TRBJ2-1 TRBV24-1 ATSDRSRGDPTYNEQF
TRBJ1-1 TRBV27 ASSKALNTEAF
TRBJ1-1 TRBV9 ASSVGTVGEAF
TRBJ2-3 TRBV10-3 AISEGSTDTQY
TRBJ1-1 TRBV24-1 ATSDSQGTEAF
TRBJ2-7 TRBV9 ASSVAGASSYEQY
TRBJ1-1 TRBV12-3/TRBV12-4 ASSMGHSGTEAF
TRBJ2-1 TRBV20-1 SATRTGAGDEQF
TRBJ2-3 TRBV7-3 ASSLGGEVADTQY
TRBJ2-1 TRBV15 ATSLGARSSYNEQF
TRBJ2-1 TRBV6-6 ASGSGSNEQF
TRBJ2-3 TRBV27 ASSLVVADTQY
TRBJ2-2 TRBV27 ASTPTSGGAGNTGELF
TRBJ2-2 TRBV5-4 ASSLREAGTGELF
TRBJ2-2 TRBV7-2 ASSLRGANTGELF
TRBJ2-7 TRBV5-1 ASKETGFEQY
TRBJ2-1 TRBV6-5 ASSYTPGQGGLNEQF
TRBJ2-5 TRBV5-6 ASSFLGGAQETQY
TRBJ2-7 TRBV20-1 SARGLGTHEQY
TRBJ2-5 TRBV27 ASSPQGTGGQETQY
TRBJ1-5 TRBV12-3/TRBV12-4 ASGERGVNQPQH
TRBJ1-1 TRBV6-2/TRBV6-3 ASSYPTLLNTEAF
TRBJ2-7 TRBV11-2 ASTRTDYYEQY
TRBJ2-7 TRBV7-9 ASSLGVGQGRFVYEQY
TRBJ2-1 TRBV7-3 ASSYSGESYNEQF
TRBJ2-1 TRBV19 ASSLGGNSYNEQF
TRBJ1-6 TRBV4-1 ASSQAPNRGHSYNSPLH
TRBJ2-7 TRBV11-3 ASSLAQTGLYEQY
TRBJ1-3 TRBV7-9 ASRSLTGGLGNTIY
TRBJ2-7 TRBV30 AWGRPYYEQY
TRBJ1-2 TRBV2 ASRGLLPKGYGYT
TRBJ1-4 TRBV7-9 ASSWQGGQGEKLF
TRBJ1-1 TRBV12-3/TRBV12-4 ASSFHGDNTEAF
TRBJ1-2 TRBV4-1 ASSQRRQVGGT
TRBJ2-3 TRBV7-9 ASIEGDTQY
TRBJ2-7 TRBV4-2 ASSQGPGWEQY
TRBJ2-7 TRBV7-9 ASSGKKYEQY
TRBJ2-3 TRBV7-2 ASSLEMTDTQY
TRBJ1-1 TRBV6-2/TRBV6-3 ASRHRGEIHTEAF
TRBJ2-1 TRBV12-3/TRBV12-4 ASSLGGIGLNEQF
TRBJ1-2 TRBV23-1 ASSQSATGGNYGYT
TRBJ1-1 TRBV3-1 AGGATEAF
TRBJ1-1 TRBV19 ASSIGEGDTEAF
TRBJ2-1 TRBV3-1 ASSLTAAGSYEQF
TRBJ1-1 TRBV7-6 ASSARQGRLDTEAF
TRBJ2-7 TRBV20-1 SARERGPSKEQY
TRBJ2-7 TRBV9 ASSVASDTTYEQY
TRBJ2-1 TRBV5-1 ASKTSGLSSYNEQF
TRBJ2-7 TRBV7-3 ASSTQTQGANYEQY
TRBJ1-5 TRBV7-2 ASSLGGVGNQPQH
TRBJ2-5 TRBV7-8 ASSVNSRLAGGQETQY